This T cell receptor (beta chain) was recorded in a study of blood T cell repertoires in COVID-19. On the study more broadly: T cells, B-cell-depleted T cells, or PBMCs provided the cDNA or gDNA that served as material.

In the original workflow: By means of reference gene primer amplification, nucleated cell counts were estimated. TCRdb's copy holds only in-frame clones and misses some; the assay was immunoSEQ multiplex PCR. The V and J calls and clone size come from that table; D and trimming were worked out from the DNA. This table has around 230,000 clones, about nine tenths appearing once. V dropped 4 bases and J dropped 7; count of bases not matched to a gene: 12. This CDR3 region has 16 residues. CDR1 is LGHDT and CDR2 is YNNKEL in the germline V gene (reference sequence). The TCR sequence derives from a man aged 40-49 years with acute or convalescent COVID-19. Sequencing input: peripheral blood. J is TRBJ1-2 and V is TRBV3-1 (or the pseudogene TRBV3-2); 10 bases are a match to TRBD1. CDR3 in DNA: TGTGCCAGCAGCCCCTCCGCGGACAGGGGGTTTGGTGGCTACACCTTC. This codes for CASSPSADRGFGGYTF.